A selection of T cell receptor beta chains follows, all from one sample in a study of T-cell memory formation after mild COVID-19. MiXCR was run by TCRdb on the 5' RACE reads, yielding one entry per CDR3 protein. The sample includes 530,000 or so distinct CDR3 sequences, roughly 17% seen only once; the top ten take less than 10%. Sequencing was done on a sample of PBMCs or a T cell subset sorted from them (not recorded which). These receptors were obtained from an adult woman who had mild COVID-19 (a few samples of this study predate the infection). Cell type and time point are not known. The CDR3 runs from the conserved cysteine through the conserved F or W. A D gene is named only where the DNA matches it firmly. The size of a clone is reported for some rows only, either as once, few or many, or as a class for expanded clones.

CDR3aa | len | v_gene | abundance | d_gene
CASSFQPGTPYQPQHF | 16 | TRBV7-2 | few | -
CASKKFGDQLRNEQYF | 16 | TRBV2 | - | -
CASSSPWATYEQYF | 14 | TRBV7-9 | few | -
CASRALETQYF | 11 | TRBV2 | few | -
CASNRLAGADTQYF | 14 | TRBV2 | few | TRBD2
CASSQVVGPYNEQFF | 15 | TRBV3-1 | - | -
CASSQSGTDTQYF | 13 | TRBV12-3/TRBV12-4 | - | -
CASSLRKEIYEQYF | 14 | TRBV12-3/TRBV12-4 | few | -
CASSRRGSTDTQYF | 14 | TRBV7-9 | many | -
CASSWGRKYNEQFF | 14 | TRBV12-3/TRBV12-4 | - | -
CASIRVADMNTEAFF | 15 | TRBV2 | - | -
CASSYEQGYTGELFF | 15 | TRBV6-6 | few | -
CASSTQGGKQNIQYF | 15 | TRBV9 | - | TRBD2
CSANLHYEQYF | 11 | TRBV20-1 | few | -
CASTLLAGEADTQYF | 15 | TRBV7-9 | - | TRBD2
CASREQGWDTQYF | 13 | TRBV6-6 | - | -
CATSDLSGRADTQYF | 15 | TRBV24-1 | - | TRBD2
CASSPDGYEQYF | 12 | TRBV18 | many | -
CASSQTQAQAEAFF | 14 | TRBV6-6 | - | -
CSGRGPDTEAFF | 12 | TRBV20-1 | few | -
CSAGLRDRPSPLHF | 14 | TRBV20-1 | - | TRBD1
CASRLARQSYNEQFF | 15 | TRBV6-5 | few | TRBD2
CASSQAVISGNTIYF | 15 | TRBV3-1 | - | -
CSARRAMVGNTEAFF | 15 | TRBV20-1 | few | -
CATVDSYNEQFF | 12 | TRBV5-4 | few | -
CASSGGTGIYEQYF | 14 | TRBV5-1 | few | TRBD1
CSVTGGGYTF | 10 | TRBV29-1 | - | TRBD1
CATSDFRGGYTF | 12 | TRBV24-1 | few | -
CATRTGTSGFDTQYF | 15 | TRBV24-1 | few | TRBD2
CASSLGRQGRRETNEKLFF | 19 | TRBV5-1 | few | TRBD1
CASSGGTGHYGYTF | 14 | TRBV5-5 | few | TRBD1
CSAVLPQDYGYTF | 13 | TRBV20-1 | - | -
CASSRGLAQTDTQYF | 15 | TRBV7-9 | - | TRBD2
CASSPRQYSIYEQYF | 15 | TRBV12-3/TRBV12-4 | few | -
CASSEAHVLRDYGYTF | 16 | TRBV6-1 | - | -
CAISSFLNRDREETQYF | 17 | TRBV10-3 | - | TRBD1
CASSVLTNTGELFF | 14 | TRBV9 | few | -
CASRSGVNTEAFF | 13 | TRBV6-1 | few | -
CASCRDFGSEAFF | 13 | TRBV6-1 | - | -
CASSQGSSFSTDTQYF | 16 | TRBV4-3 | few | -
CASSSLAGAAEQYF | 14 | TRBV12-3/TRBV12-4 | many | TRBD2